This paragraph reports one TCR beta chain. Profiling relied on immunoSEQ multiplex PCR, and the TCRdb table lists in-frame clones only, not all of them. The sample has around 300,000 clones, 65% to 90% seen once. The data belong to a study of cytomegalovirus exposure and HLA in healthy donors. V lost 0 bases, J lost 1 base, and 2 bases stayed unmatched. The CDR3 covers 16 residues. From germline, CDR1 is LGHNA and CDR2 YSLEER. The sequence came from a woman aged 18-29 years in good health and CMV-seronegative. Sequenced: PBMCs. This chain joins TRBV4-3 and TRBJ2-1; 8 positions agree with TRBD2. CDR3 residues: CASSQDSGESYNEQFF. CDR3 DNA: TGCGCCAGCAGCCAAGATAGCGGGGAGTCCTACAATGAGCAGTTCTTC.